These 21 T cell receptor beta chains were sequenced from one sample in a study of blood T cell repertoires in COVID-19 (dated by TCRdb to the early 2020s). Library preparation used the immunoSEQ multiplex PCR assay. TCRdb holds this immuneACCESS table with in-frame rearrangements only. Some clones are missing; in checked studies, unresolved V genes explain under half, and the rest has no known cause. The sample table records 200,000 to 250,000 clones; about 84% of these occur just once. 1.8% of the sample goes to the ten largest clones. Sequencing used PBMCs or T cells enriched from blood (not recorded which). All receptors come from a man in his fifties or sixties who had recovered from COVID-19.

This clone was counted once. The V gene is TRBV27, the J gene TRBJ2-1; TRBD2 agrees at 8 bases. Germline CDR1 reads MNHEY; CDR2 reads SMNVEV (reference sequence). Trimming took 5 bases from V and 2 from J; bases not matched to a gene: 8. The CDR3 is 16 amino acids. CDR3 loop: CASSALGGGPYNEQFF. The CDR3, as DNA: TGTGCCAGCAGTGCCCTAGGCGGGGGGCCCTACAATGAGCAGTTCTTC.

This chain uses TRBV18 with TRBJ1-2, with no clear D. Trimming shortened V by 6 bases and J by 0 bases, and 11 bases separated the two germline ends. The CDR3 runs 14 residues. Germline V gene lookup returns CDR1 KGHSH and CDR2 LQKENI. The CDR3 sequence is CASSSGTSNYGYTF. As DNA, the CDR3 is TGTGCCAGCTCTTCAGGCACCTCTAACTATGGCTACACCTTC.

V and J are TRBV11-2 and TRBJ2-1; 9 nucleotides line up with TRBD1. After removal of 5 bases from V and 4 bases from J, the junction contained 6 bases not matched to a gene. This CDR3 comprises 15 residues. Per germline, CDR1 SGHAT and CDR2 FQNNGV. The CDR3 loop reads CASSTGQGSYNEQFF. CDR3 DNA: TGTGCCAGCAGCACGGGACAGGGAAGTTACAATGAGCAGTTCTTC.

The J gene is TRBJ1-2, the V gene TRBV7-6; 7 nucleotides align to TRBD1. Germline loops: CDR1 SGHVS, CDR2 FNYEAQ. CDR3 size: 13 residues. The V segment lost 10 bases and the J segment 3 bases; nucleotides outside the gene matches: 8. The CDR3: CATAQGTHYGYTF. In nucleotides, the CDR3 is TGTGCCACAGCACAGGGGACCCACTATGGCTACACCTTC.

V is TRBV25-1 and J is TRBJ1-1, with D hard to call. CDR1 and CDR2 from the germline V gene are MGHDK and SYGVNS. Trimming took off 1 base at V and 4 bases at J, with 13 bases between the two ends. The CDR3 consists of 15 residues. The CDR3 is CASSESRGWSTEAFF. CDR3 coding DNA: TGTGCCAGCAGTGAATCTCGGGGATGGAGCACTGAAGCTTTCTTT.

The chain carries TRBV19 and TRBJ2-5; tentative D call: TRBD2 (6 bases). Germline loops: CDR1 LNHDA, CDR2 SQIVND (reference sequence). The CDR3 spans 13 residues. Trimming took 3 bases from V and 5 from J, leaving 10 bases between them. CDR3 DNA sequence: TGTGCCAGTAGTATTCGACGGGGGGAGACCCAGTACTTC. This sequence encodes CASSIRRGETQYF.

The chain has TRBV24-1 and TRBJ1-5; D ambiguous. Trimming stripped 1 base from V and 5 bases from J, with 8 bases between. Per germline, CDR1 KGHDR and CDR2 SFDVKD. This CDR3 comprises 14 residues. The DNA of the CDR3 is TGTGCCACCAGTGATTTCGGGGAGCATCAGCCCCAGCATTTT. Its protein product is CATSDFGEHQPQHF.

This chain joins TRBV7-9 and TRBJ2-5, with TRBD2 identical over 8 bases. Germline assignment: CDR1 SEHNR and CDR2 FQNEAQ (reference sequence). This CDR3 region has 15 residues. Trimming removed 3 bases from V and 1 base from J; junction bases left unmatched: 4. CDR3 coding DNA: TGTGCCAGCAGCTTTAGCGGGGCGATCCAAGAGACCCAGTACTTC. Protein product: CASSFSGAIQETQYF.

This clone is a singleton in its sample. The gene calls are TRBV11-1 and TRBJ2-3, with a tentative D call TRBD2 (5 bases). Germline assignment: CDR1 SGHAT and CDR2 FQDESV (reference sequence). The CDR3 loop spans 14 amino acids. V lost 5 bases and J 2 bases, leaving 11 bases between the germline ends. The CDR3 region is CASSLLEFTDTQYF. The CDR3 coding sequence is TGTGCCAGCAGCCTACTAGAGTTCACAGATACGCAGTATTTT. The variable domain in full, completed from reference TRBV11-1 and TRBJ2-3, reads EAEVAQSPRYKITEKSQAVAFWCDPISGHATLYWYRQILGQGPELLVQFQDESVVDDSQLPKDRFSAERLKGVDSTLKIQPAELGDSAMYLCASSLLEFTDTQYFGPGTRLTVL.

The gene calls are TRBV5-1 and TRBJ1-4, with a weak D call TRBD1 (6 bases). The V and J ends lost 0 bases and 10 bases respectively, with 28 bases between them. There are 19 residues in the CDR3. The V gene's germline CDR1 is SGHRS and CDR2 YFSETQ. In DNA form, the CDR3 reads TGCGCCAGCAGCTTGGTCGGACAGAGCTCAGGAACCGATCGAGTAAAACTGTTTTTT. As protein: CASSLVGQSSGTDRVKLFF.

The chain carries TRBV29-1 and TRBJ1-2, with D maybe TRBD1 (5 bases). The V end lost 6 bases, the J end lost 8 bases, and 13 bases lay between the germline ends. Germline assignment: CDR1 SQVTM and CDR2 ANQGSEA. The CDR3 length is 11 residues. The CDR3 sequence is CSVANGGGYTF. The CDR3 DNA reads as TGCAGCGTGGCAAACGGGGGAGGCTACACCTTC.

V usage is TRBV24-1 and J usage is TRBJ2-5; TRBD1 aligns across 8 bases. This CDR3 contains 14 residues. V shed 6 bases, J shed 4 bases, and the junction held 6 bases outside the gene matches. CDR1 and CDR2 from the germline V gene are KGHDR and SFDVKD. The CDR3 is CATSPGGATETQYF. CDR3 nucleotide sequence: TGTGCCACCAGTCCAGGGGGCGCGACAGAGACCCAGTACTTC.

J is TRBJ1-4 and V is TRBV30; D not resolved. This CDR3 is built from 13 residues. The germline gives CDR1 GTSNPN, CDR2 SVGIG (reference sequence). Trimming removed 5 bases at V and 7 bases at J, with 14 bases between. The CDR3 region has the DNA TGTGCCTGGTCCGGTCGGGTACGTGAAAAACTGTTTTTT. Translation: CAWSGRVREKLFF. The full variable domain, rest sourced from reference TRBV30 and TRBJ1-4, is SQTIHQWPATLVQPVGSPLSLECTVEGTSNPNLYWYRQAAGRGLQLLFYSVGIGQISSEVPQNLSASRPQDRQFILSSKKLLLSDSGFYLCAWSGRVREKLFFGSGTQLSVL.

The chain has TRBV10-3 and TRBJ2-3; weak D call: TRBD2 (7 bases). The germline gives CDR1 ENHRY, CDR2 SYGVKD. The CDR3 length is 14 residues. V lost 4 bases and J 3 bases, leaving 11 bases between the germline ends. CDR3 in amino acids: CAISAGGTTDTQYF. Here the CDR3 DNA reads TGTGCCATCAGTGCCGGGGGGACAACAGATACGCAGTATTTT.

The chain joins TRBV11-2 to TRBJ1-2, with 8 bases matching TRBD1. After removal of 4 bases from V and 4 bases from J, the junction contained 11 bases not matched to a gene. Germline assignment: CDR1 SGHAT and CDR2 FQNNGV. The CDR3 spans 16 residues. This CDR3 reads CASSYSDRAGAYGYTF. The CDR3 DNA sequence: TGTGCCAGCAGCTATTCGGACAGGGCAGGGGCCTATGGCTACACCTTC.

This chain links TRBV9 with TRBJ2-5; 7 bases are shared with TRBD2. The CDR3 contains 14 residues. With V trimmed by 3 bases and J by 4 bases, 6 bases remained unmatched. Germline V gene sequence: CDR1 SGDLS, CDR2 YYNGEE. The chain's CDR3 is CASSEGPGGETQYF. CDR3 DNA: TGTGCCAGCAGCGAGGGCCCGGGGGGAGAGACCCAGTACTTC.

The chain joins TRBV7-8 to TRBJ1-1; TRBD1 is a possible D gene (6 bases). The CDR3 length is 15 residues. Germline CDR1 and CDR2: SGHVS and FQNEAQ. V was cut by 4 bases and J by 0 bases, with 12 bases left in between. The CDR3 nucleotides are TGTGCCAGCAGCTCAAAGGGGGGGATGAACACTGAAGCTTTCTTT. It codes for CASSSKGGMNTEAFF.

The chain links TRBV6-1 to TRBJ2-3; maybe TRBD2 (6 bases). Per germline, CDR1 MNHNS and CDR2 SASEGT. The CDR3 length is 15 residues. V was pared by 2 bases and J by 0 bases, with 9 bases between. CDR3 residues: CASSEWRGSTDTQYF. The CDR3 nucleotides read TGTGCCAGCAGTGAATGGAGGGGTAGCACAGATACGCAGTATTTT.

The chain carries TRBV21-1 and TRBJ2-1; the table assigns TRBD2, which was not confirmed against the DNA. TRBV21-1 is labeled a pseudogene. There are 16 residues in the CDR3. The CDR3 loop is CASSKEGGASYNEQFF. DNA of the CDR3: TGTGCCAGCAGCAAAGAGGGCGGGGCATCCTACAATGAGCAGTTCTTC.

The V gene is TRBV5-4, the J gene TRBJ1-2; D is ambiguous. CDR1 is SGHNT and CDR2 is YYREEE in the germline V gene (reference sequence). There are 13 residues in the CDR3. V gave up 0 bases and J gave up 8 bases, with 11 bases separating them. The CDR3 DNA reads TGTGCCAGCAGCTTGGGGCCACGCCAGGGCTACACCTTC. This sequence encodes CASSLGPRQGYTF.

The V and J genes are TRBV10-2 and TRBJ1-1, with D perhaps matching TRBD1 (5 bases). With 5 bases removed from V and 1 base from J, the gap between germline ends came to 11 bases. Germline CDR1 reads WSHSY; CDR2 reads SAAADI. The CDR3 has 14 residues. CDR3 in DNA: TGCGCCAGCAGTTCCCGCGGGACGAACACTGAAGCTTTCTTT. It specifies CASSSRGTNTEAFF.